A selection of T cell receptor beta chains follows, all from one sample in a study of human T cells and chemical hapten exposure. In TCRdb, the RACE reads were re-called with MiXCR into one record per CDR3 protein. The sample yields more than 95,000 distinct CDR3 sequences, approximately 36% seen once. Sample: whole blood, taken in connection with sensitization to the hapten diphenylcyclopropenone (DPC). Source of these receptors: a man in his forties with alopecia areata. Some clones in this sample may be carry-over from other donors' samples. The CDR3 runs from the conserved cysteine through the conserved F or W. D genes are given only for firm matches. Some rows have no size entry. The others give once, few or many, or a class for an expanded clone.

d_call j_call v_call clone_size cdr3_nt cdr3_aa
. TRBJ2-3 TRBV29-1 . TGCAGCGTTGAACAGAGCACAGATACGCAGTATTTT CSVEQSTDTQYF
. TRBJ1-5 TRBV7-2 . TGTGCCAGCAGCTTAGTGACGGGAGATCAGCCCCAGCATTTT CASSLVTGDQPQHF
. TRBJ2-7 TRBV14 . TGTGCCAGCAGCCAAGACTCGAGGGAGCAGTACTTC CASSQDSREQYF
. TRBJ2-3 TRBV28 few TGTGCCAGCAGCCGGGTTACTATGTATTTT CASSRVTMYF
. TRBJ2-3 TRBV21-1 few TGTGCCAGCTGCGAGAGGGGGACCTCCCTGGCAGATACGCAGTATTTT CASCERGTSLADTQYF
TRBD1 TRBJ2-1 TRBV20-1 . TGCAGTGCTGCCTCGGGACAGGGGTACTACAATGAGCAGTTCTTC CSAASGQGYYNEQFF
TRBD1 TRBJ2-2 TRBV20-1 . TGCAGTGCTAGAGTCTCAGGGGGCTGGGACACCGGGGAGCTGTTTTTT CSARVSGGWDTGELFF
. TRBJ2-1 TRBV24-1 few TGTGCCACCAGTGAAGAGGGCCTGAGCTCCTACAATGAGCAGTTCTTC CATSEEGLSSYNEQFF
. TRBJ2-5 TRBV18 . TGTGCCAGCTCTAGCGCAGGAGAGACCCAGTACTTC CASSSAGETQYF
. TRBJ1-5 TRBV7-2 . TGTGCCAGCAGCTTAGTAGGGGACGGCAATCAGCCCCAGCATTTT CASSLVGDGNQPQHF
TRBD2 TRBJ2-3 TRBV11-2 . TGTGCCAGCACCAAAGGGAGGGGCACAGATACGCAGTATTTT CASTKGRGTDTQYF
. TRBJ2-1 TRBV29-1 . TGCAGCGTTGCGGTAAACCGGGACGGACCGTACAATGAGCAGTTCTTC CSVAVNRDGPYNEQFF
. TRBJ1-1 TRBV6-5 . TGTGCCAGCAGTTACTCGATGTCAGGGAACACTGAAGCTTTCTTT CASSYSMSGNTEAFF
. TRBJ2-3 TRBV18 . TGTGCCAGCTCACCACCGGCGACATGGAGCACAGATACGCAGTATTTT CASSPPATWSTDTQYF
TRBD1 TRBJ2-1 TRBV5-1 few TGCGCCAGCAGCCAACTACGGGGGTCGGACAGGGACTACAATGAGCAGTTCTTC CASSQLRGSDRDYNEQFF
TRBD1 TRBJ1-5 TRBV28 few TGTGCCAGCAGTTTTTCGGACAGGGTTCGGGGTCAGCCCCAGCATTTT CASSFSDRVRGQPQHF
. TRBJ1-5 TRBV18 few TGTGCCAGCTCACAACTACCGCGGACAGAAACCGATCAGCCCCAGCATTTT CASSQLPRTETDQPQHF
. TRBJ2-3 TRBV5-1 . TGCGCCAGCAGCTTGGAGGCAGCGAGCACAGATACGCAGTATTTT CASSLEAASTDTQYF